Each of the 10 T cell receptor beta chains below was sequenced from the same sample in a study of circulating and synovial CD4+ cells in juvenile arthritis. Produced via immunoSEQ multiplex PCR; TCRdb's table is partial and in-frame only. Counted here are 2,500 to 4,000 clones, approximately 81% occurring once; the ten biggest clones make up around 4.4%. Sequenced sample: CD4+ T cells from synovial fluid. These receptor sequences come from a human donor with juvenile idiopathic arthritis.

The chain recombines TRBV5-1 with TRBJ1-6; perhaps TRBD1 as D (6 bases). Between the trimmed V and J ends, which lost 9 bases and 5 bases, there was a span of 18 bases. Germline V CDR1 and CDR2: SGHRS, YFSETQ. The CDR3 covers 15 residues. The CDR3 DNA reads TGCGCCACCTTTGAAACGGGACAAGATAATTCACCCCTCCACTTT. This encodes CATFETGQDNSPLHF.

This clone has only one observation. The chain carries TRBV28 and TRBJ1-1; D is possibly TRBD1 (5 bases). Between the trimmed V and J ends, which lost 1 base and 5 bases, there was a span of 8 bases. The CDR3 has 13 amino acids. Germline V lookup: CDR1 MDHEN, CDR2 SYDVKM. The CDR3 nucleotides read TGTGCCAGCAGTTTATATAGGGGAACTGAAGCTTTCTTT. This codes for CASSLYRGTEAFF.

The rearrangement links TRBV11-3 to TRBJ2-7; no firm D call. Germline V CDR1 and CDR2: SGHNT, YENEEA. The length of the CDR3 is 14 residues. V lost 5 bases and J lost 0, with 11 bases in between. In DNA, the CDR3 is TGTGCCAGCAGCCCAAAGACAAACTCCTACGAGCAGTACTTC. Residues: CASSPKTNSYEQYF.

The chain joins TRBV15 to TRBJ2-3, with 7 bases lining up with TRBD1. The germline V gene has CDR1 LNHNV and CDR2 YYDKDF (reference sequence). Trimming took 4 bases from V and 4 from J; bases not matched to a gene: 8. CDR3 length: 15 amino acids. The DNA of the CDR3 is TGTGCCACCAGCACTCGAGGGGGCGGCGCAGATACGCAGTATTTT. This encodes CATSTRGGGADTQYF.

The rearrangement joins TRBV20-1 to TRBJ1-5; 8 nucleotides align to TRBD1. The trim removed 5 bases at V and 11 bases at J, leaving 5 bases unmatched. Germline-derived CDR1 and CDR2 are DFQATT and SNEGSKA (reference sequence). This CDR3 region has 11 residues. CDR3 nucleotide sequence: TGCAGTGCTCCTACAGGGGGGTCCCAGCATTTT. Translating gives CSAPTGGSQHF.

This chain connects TRBV28 to TRBJ1-1; TRBD1 matches at 7 bases. Per germline, CDR1 MDHEN and CDR2 SYDVKM. V was pared by 5 bases and J by 4 bases, with 10 bases of the junction left unmatched. This CDR3 is 15 amino acids long. This CDR3 reads CASSPPIDRVTEAFF. The DNA for the CDR3 is TGTGCCAGCAGTCCACCGATCGACAGGGTCACTGAAGCTTTCTTT. Combining the CDR3 with reference TRBV28 and TRBJ1-1 gives the whole variable domain DVKVTQSSRYLVKRTGEKVFLECVQDMDHENMFWYRQDPGLGLRLIYFSYDVKMKEKGDIPEGYSVSREKKERFSLILESASTNQTSMYLCASSPPIDRVTEAFFGQGTRLTVV.

This chain links TRBV7-9 with TRBJ1-2; D remains unclear. V shed 1 base and J shed 4 bases, with 4 bases lying between them. Looked up from germline, CDR1 is SEHNR and CDR2 is FQNEAQ (reference sequence). The CDR3 consists of 12 residues. The CDR3 DNA is TGTGCCAGCAGCTTAGATCGCTATGGCTACACCTTC. It translates to CASSLDRYGYTF.

The V gene is TRBV28, the J gene TRBJ1-3; D may be TRBD1 (6 bases). The CDR3 has 15 residues. Trimming took off 2 bases at V and 2 bases at J, with 10 bases between the two ends. Germline CDR1 MDHEN, CDR2 SYDVKM. Here the CDR3 DNA reads TGTGCCAGCAGTTTAGTAACAGGGACTGGAAACACCATATATTTT. It encodes CASSLVTGTGNTIYF.

This clone was seen a single time. The chain recombines TRBV2 with TRBJ2-2, with D hard to call. The germline gives CDR1 SNHLY, CDR2 FYNNEI. The CDR3 runs 14 residues. Trimming shortened V by 2 bases and J by 3 bases, and 7 bases separated the two germline ends. CDR3 nucleotide sequence: TGTGCCAGCAGTGAACTTCGGGACACCGGGGAGCTGTTTTTT. Translated: CASSELRDTGELFF.

The chain is built from TRBV4-3 and TRBJ2-7, with a tentative D call TRBD1 (5 bases). The CDR3 is 15 amino acids. The V gene lost 4 bases and the J gene lost 2 bases, with 15 bases spanning the gap. Germline lookup yields CDR1 LGHNA and CDR2 YSLEER. In DNA form, the CDR3 reads TGCGCCAGCAGCCCCCCCCGCAGGGTTCCCTACGAGCAGTACTTC. Protein: CASSPPRRVPYEQYF.